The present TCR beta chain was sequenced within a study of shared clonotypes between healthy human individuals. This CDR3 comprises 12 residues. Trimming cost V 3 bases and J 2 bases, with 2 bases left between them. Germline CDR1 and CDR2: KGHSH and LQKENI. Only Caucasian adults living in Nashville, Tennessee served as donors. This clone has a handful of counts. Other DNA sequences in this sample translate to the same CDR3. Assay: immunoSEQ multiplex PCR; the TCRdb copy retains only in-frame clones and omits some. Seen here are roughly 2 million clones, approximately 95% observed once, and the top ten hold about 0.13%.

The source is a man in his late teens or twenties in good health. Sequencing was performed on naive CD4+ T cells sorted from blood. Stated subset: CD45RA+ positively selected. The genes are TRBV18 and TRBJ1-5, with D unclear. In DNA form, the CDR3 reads TGTGCCAGCTCACCTGGCAATCAGCCCCAGCATTTT. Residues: CASSPGNQPQHF.